This T cell receptor beta chain was recovered during a study of T cells after yellow fever vaccination. The germline CDR1 and CDR2 sequences are MNHEY and SMNVEV (reference sequence). V lost 3 bases and J 5 bases, leaving 10 bases between the germline ends. CDR3 length: 13 amino acids. This clonotype occurred many times. The antigen remains unidentified. Each CDR3 protein gets one entry after TCRdb re-called the 5' RACE reads with MiXCR. Altogether roughly 79,000 distinct CDR3 sequences are present, around 7.1% being singletons, with the ten largest covering over 25%. Study-wide points: The booster response re-showed most primary clones: around 95% CD4, more than 80% CD8. There was a possibility that FACS-sorted repertoires contained abundant clonotypes contaminating from the bulk population.

This TCR came from a man between 18 and 35 years old who received the YFV17D yellow fever vaccine. The chain combines TRBV27 with TRBJ1-1, with a tentative D call TRBD1 (6 bases). The sequencing used CD8+ T cells sorted from PBMCs, collected roughly 10 days after the first yellow fever vaccination. This chain's CDR3 is CASSLGGHTEAFF. CDR3 bases: TGTGCCAGCAGTTTGGGGGGGCATACTGAAGCTTTCTTT.